This is a list of T cell receptor beta chains from one sample in a study of shared clonotypes between healthy human individuals. Clones were sequenced by immunoSEQ multiplex PCR, and TCRdb holds only the in-frame ones, with some missing. Of approximately 1.5 million clones in the sample, around 98.5% were seen once. The sample consisted of naive CD4+ T cells sorted from blood. The receptors stem from a man younger than 40 in good health. Each CDR3 is given with its conserved first and last residue. Fields, in order: V gene, D gene, J gene, CDR3 protein, CDR3 DNA. A D gene is named only where the DNA matches it firmly.

TRBV5-5	-	TRBJ1-1	CASSFLTEAFF	TGTGCCAGCAGCTTTTTGACAGAAGCTTTCTTT
TRBV21-1	-	TRBJ2-3	CASSQGLAGGRTDTQYF	TGTGCCAGCAGCCAAGGACTAGCGGGAGGACGAACAGATACGCAGTATTTT
TRBV7-9	-	TRBJ2-5	CASSRKFQETQYF	TGTGCCAGCAGCCGTAAATTTCAAGAGACCCAGTACTTC
TRBV6-4	TRBD1	TRBJ2-3	CASNLGQSSSTDSTQYF	TGTGCCAGCAATCTGGGACAGTCATCTAGCACAGATAGTACGCAGTATTTT
TRBV27	TRBD1	TRBJ1-2	CASAGTAHNYGYTF	TGTGCCAGCGCAGGGACAGCTCATAACTATGGCTACACCTTC
TRBV19	TRBD2	TRBJ2-3	CATTGRRGADTQYF	TGTGCCACCACCGGGAGGCGGGGGGCAGATACGCAGTATTTT
TRBV9	-	TRBJ2-7	CASSVAQGYEQYF	TGTGCCAGCAGCGTAGCTCAGGGCTACGAGCAGTACTTC
TRBV5-1	TRBD1	TRBJ2-5	CASTWDRKETQYF	TGCGCCAGCACCTGGGACAGAAAAGAGACCCAGTACTTC
TRBV7-8	-	TRBJ1-3	CASSLDRTGNTIYF	TGTGCCAGCAGCTTAGACCGTACTGGAAACACCATATATTTT
TRBV6-4	TRBD1	TRBJ2-1	CASSKKNFPGQSLDYNEQFF	TGTGCCAGCAGTAAAAAGAACTTTCCGGGACAGTCGCTGGACTACAATGAGCAGTTCTTC
TRBV15	TRBD2	TRBJ2-7	CATSRTSGTYEQYF	TGTGCCACCAGCCGGACTAGCGGGACATACGAGCAGTACTTC
TRBV18	TRBD1	TRBJ1-1	CASSPLRRQGGTEAFF	TGTGCCAGCTCACCCTTACGTCGACAGGGAGGCACTGAAGCTTTCTTT
TRBV5-4	-	TRBJ2-2	CASSPGRGNTGELFF	TGTGCCAGCAGCCCCGGGAGAGGGAACACCGGGGAGCTGTTTTTT
TRBV4-3	TRBD2	TRBJ2-3	CASSPGLAGPTDTQYF	TGCGCCAGCAGCCCCGGACTAGCGGGACCCACAGATACGCAGTATTTT
TRBV5-1	TRBD1	TRBJ1-2	CASSVTGTGAFGYTF	TGCGCCAGCAGCGTAACCGGGACAGGGGCTTTTGGCTACACCTTC